Shown below are 23 T cell receptor beta chains from a single sample sequenced in a study of shared clonotypes between healthy human individuals. The protocol was immunoSEQ multiplex PCR, while the TCRdb copy is restricted to in-frame clones and leaves out a portion. The sample comprises 550,000 to 800,000 clones, 90% of which are singletons, and around a third rests with the top ten. The sequenced material came from memory CD8+ T cells from PBMCs. As for subset: CD45RO+ cells pooled with CCR7-negative TemRA cells. The receptors derive from a young man in good health. Some clones in this sample may be carry-over from other donors' samples.

J is TRBJ2-5 and V is TRBV5-1; 11 bases map to TRBD2. CDR3 length equals 18 residues. V lost 1 base, J lost 1 base, and 9 bases stayed unmatched. The germline gives CDR1 SGHRS, CDR2 YFSETQ. CDR3 in DNA: TGCGCCAGCAGCTTGACGCCTAGCGGGAGGCGCATCCAAGAGACCCAGTACTTC. Its protein product is CASSLTPSGRRIQETQYF.

This chain joins TRBV28 and TRBJ2-5; D is perhaps TRBD2 (5 bases). The ends were cut back, 7 bases at V and 5 bases at J, with 14 bases in the middle. The germline V gene encodes CDR1 MDHEN and CDR2 SYDVKM. This CDR3 has 13 amino acids. The CDR3 DNA reads TGTGCCAGCACTTCGGGGAGTCGGGAGACCCAGTACTTC. It encodes CASTSGSRETQYF. Full variable domain (missing parts from reference TRBV28 and TRBJ2-5): DVKVTQSSRYLVKRTGEKVFLECVQDMDHENMFWYRQDPGLGLRLIYFSYDVKMKEKGDIPEGYSVSREKKERFSLILESASTNQTSMYLCASTSGSRETQYFGPGTRLLVL.

V gene TRBV27 combines with J gene TRBJ1-1; D is possibly TRBD1 (5 bases). Trimming stripped 6 bases from V and 0 bases from J, with 14 bases between. Germline V lookup: CDR1 MNHEY, CDR2 SMNVEV (reference sequence). There are 15 residues in the CDR3. The CDR3 loop reads CASSPGGGVNTEAFF. CDR3 bases: TGTGCCAGCAGCCCCGGGGGGGGTGTGAACACTGAAGCTTTCTTT.

This chain joins TRBV27 and TRBJ1-5; D is unclear. This CDR3 has 14 amino acids. Per the germline V gene, CDR1 is MNHEY and CDR2 is SMNVEV (reference sequence). Trimming shortened V by 6 bases and J by 5 bases, and 14 bases separated the two germline ends. The CDR3 region is CASSPDLGYQPQHF. As DNA, the CDR3 is TGTGCCAGCAGCCCGGACCTAGGGTATCAGCCCCAGCATTTT.

The CDR3 region has the DNA TGTGCCAGCAGTTTAAGGACAGGCCCCTCCTACGAGCAGTACTTC. It translates to CASSLRTGPSYEQYF. The rearrangement links TRBV27 to TRBJ2-7, with TRBD1 matching 7 bases. The CDR3 totals 15 residues. Germline loops: CDR1 MNHEY, CDR2 SMNVEV (reference sequence). The trim removed 2 bases at V and 0 bases at J, leaving 4 bases unmatched.

This rearrangement joins TRBV15 to TRBJ2-7; either TRBD1 or TRBD2 may supply D (6 bases each). This CDR3 is built from 15 residues. Trimming removed 3 bases from V and 5 bases from J, with 17 bases in between. CDR1 LNHNV and CDR2 YYDKDF come from the germline V gene (reference sequence). The CDR3 region has the DNA TGTGCCACCAGCAGTGCAACGGGGGCCTGGAACGAGCAGTACTTC. This translates into CATSSATGAWNEQYF.

The CDR3: CASSSGGYYGYTF. The CDR3 bases are TGTGCCAGCAGCTCTGGGGGTTACTATGGCTACACCTTC. The gene calls are TRBV7-8 and TRBJ1-2, with D tentatively TRBD1 (5 bases). Germline lookup yields CDR1 SGHVS and CDR2 FQNEAQ. The V end lost 4 bases, the J end lost 3 bases, and 9 bases lay between the germline ends. The CDR3 consists of 13 residues.

This rearrangement joins TRBV27 to TRBJ1-6, with D possibly being TRBD1 (5 bases). With 6 bases removed from V and 5 bases from J, the gap between germline ends came to 20 bases. Germline lookup yields CDR1 MNHEY and CDR2 SMNVEV (reference sequence). The CDR3 contains 17 residues. The CDR3 DNA sequence: TGTGCCAGCAGCCGGGGCAGTCCCAATCTCCATAATTCACCCCTCCACTTT. Translation: CASSRGSPNLHNSPLHF.

The chain is built from TRBV11-2 and TRBJ1-1, with D hard to call. There are 15 residues in the CDR3. Per the germline V gene, CDR1 is SGHAT and CDR2 is FQNNGV. Trimming removed 1 base from V and 6 bases from J, with 15 bases in between. DNA for the CDR3: TGTGCCAGCAGCTTAGGTGCCCCCCAGGCCCCTGAAGCTTTCTTT. Its protein is CASSLGAPQAPEAFF.

CDR3 amino acids: CASSIDREGASASGEQFF. The CDR3 nucleotides are TGTGCCAGTAGTATAGATCGGGAGGGGGCGTCTGCATCGGGTGAGCAGTTCTTC. V and J are TRBV19 and TRBJ2-1; D perhaps matches TRBD2 (8 bases). Germline V gene sequence: CDR1 LNHDA, CDR2 SQIVND (reference sequence). Trimming took off 0 bases at V and 9 bases at J, with 24 bases between the two ends. This CDR3 contains 18 residues.

The chain is built from TRBV4-2 and TRBJ2-5; tentative D call: TRBD2 (5 bases). Germline V gene lookup returns CDR1 LGHNA and CDR2 YNFKEQ. This CDR3 spans 14 amino acids. Trimming removed 1 base at V and 3 bases at J, with 9 bases between. The CDR3 region is CASSQAGYKETQYF. CDR3 nucleotides: TGTGCCAGCAGCCAAGCGGGGTATAAAGAGACCCAGTACTTC.

The gene calls are TRBV10-3 and TRBJ2-7; D gene ambiguous. Trimming removed 4 bases from V and 5 bases from J, with 15 bases in between. CDR3 length: 14 amino acids. Germline values: CDR1 ENHRY, CDR2 SYGVKD. CDR3 sequence reads: CAISVAPAAHEQYF. As DNA, the CDR3 is TGTGCCATCAGTGTGGCCCCGGCGGCCCACGAGCAGTACTTC.

This chain links TRBV4-3 with TRBJ2-5; 7 bases fit TRBD1. Germline V lookup: CDR1 LGHNA, CDR2 YSLEER. The CDR3 is made up of 15 amino acids. V gave up 1 base and J gave up 4 bases; unmatched junction bases: 6. This chain's CDR3 is CASSQGRGGAETQYF. CDR3 coding DNA: TGCGCCAGCAGCCAAGGAAGAGGGGGCGCAGAGACCCAGTACTTC.

The chain employs TRBV7-3 and TRBJ2-1; 10 nucleotides match TRBD2. V was clipped by 5 bases and J by 8 bases; unmatched bases: 9. The CDR3 sequence is 15 residues long. CDR1 is SGHTA, CDR2 FQGTGA, per germline. As DNA, the CDR3 is TGTGCCAGCAGCCAGGCAAGCGGGAGGGCCTATGAGCAGTTCTTC. Amino acid sequence: CASSQASGRAYEQFF.

This clone was seen only once. The CDR3 sequence is CAWSVSVYEQYF. In DNA form, the CDR3 reads TGTGCCTGGAGTGTCTCCGTTTACGAGCAGTACTTC. The chain joins TRBV30 to TRBJ2-7; D ambiguous. V was cut by 0 bases and J by 4 bases, with 7 bases left in between. Germline V CDR1 and CDR2: GTSNPN, SVGIG (reference sequence). The CDR3 covers 12 residues.

This sequence joins TRBV29-1 and TRBJ1-2; D is uncertain. V lost 3 bases and J lost 5, with 4 bases in between. CDR1 and CDR2 from the germline V gene are SQVTM and ANQGSEA. This CDR3 has 10 residues. The CDR3 DNA follows: TGCAGCGTTGATTGGTATGGCTACACCTTC. Translating gives CSVDWYGYTF.

V usage is TRBV2 and J usage is TRBJ1-5; D gene ambiguous. Germline values: CDR1 SNHLY, CDR2 FYNNEI. CDR3 size: 13 residues. V was pared by 8 bases and J by 4 bases, with 12 bases between. The CDR3, as DNA: TGTGCCAGCCACGGATTCGGTAATCAGCCCCAGCATTTT. Encoded protein: CASHGFGNQPQHF.

J is TRBJ1-2 and V is TRBV29-1, with 7 bases lining up with TRBD1. V shed 4 bases, J shed 7 bases, and the junction held 9 bases outside the gene matches. Germline V gene sequence: CDR1 SQVTM, CDR2 ANQGSEA. The CDR3 spans 13 residues. CDR3 region: CSVVARGHSGYTF. The CDR3 coding sequence is TGCAGCGTTGTAGCGAGGGGGCACAGTGGCTACACCTTC.

V gene TRBV11-3 combines with J gene TRBJ2-2, with TRBD1 identical over 8 bases. Germline-derived CDR1 and CDR2 are SGHNT and YENEEA. The CDR3 consists of 19 residues. Trimming removed 0 bases from V and 3 bases from J; junction bases left unmatched: 12. CDR3: CASSLDAGWGQEHTGELFF. DNA for the CDR3: TGTGCCAGCAGCTTAGATGCTGGTTGGGGACAGGAGCACACCGGGGAGCTGTTTTTT.

The chain couples TRBV27 to TRBJ2-1; 8 nucleotides match TRBD2. Germline CDR1 MNHEY, CDR2 SMNVEV (reference sequence). The CDR3 runs 15 residues. With V trimmed by 8 bases and J by 1 base, 7 bases remained unmatched. CDR3 sequence (DNA): TGTGCCAGCGGAAAGATAGCGGGATCCTACAATGAGCAGTTCTTC. The encoded protein is CASGKIAGSYNEQFF.

J is TRBJ2-6 and V is TRBV7-2; a weak D match, TRBD2 (6 bases). The CDR3 consists of 18 residues. The ends were cut back, 0 bases at V and 5 bases at J, with 17 bases in the middle. Germline V gene data show CDR1 as SGHTA and CDR2 as FQGNSA. CDR3 nucleotides: TGTGCCAGCAGCTTAGCGGGGCAGGCCGCGGGATGGGCCAACGTCCTGACTTTC. Translated, it gives CASSLAGQAAGWANVLTF.

To note about this clone: A read error is the likely source, as a far larger clone sits one nucleotide away. The same CDR3 arises from other DNA sequences in this sample as well. The chain is built from TRBV7-8 and TRBJ2-7; TRBD1 or TRBD2 may be the D gene (5 bases each). Trimming removed 0 bases from V and 2 bases from J, with 5 bases in between. Germline loops: CDR1 SGHVS, CDR2 FQNEAQ. The CDR3 runs to 13 residues. The CDR3 coding sequence is TGTGCCAGCAGCTTAGCGGGGGCCTACGAGCAGTACTTC. Its protein product is CASSLAGAYEQYF.

The chain has TRBV4-1 and TRBJ2-7, with 8 bases identical to TRBD1. CDR3 length equals 16 residues. CDR1 and CDR2 from the germline V gene are MGHRA and YSYEKL. The V gene end was trimmed by 0 bases and the J gene end by 3 bases; junction bases not matched to a gene: 7. CDR3 residues: CASSQEPGQVGYEQYF. In DNA form, the CDR3 reads TGCGCCAGCAGCCAAGAACCGGGACAGGTGGGCTACGAGCAGTACTTC.